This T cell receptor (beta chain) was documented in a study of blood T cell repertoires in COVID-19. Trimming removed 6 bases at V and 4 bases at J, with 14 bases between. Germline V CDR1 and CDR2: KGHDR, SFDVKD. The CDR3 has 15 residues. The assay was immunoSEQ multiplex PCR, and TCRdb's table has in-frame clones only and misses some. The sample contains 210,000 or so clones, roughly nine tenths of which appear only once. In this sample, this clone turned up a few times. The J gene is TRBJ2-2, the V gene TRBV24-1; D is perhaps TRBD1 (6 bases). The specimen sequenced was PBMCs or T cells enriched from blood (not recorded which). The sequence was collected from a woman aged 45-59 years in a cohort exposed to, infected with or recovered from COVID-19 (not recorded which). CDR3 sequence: CATSPSGAGTGELFF. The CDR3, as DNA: TGTGCCACCAGTCCGTCAGGGGCGGGCACCGGGGAGCTGTTTTTT.